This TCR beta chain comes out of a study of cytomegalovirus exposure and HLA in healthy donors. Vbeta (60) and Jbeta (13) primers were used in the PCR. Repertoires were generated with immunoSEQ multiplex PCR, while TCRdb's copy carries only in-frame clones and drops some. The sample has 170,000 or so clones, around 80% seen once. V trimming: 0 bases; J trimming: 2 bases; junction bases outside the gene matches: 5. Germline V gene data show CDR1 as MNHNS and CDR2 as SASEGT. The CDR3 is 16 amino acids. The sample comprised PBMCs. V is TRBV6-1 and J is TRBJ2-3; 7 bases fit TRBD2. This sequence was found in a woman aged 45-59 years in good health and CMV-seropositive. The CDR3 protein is CASSEALRDYTDTQYF. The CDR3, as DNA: TGTGCCAGCAGTGAAGCGCTCCGGGACTACACAGATACGCAGTATTTT.